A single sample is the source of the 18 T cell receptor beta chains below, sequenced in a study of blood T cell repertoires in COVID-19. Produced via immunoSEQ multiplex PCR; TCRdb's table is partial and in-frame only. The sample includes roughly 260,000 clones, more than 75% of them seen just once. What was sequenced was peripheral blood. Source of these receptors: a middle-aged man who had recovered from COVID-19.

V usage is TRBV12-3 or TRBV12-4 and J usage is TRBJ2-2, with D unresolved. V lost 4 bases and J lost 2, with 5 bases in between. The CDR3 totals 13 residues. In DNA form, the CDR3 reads TGTGCCAGCAGTTCTGTTAACACCGGGGAGCTGTTTTTT. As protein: CASSSVNTGELFF.

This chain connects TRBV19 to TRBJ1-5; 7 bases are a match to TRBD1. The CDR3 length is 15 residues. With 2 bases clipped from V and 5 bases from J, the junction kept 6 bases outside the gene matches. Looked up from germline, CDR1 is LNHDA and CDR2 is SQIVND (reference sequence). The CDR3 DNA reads TGTGCCAGTAGTATACAGGGGGTTTCTTATCAGCCCCAGCATTTT. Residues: CASSIQGVSYQPQHF.

CDR3 in amino acids: CASSLASGGQTQYF. The DNA for the CDR3 is TGTGCCAGCAGCTTAGCTAGCGGGGGTCAGACCCAGTACTTC. This rearrangement joins TRBV11-2 to TRBJ2-5; TRBD2 agrees at 10 bases. The CDR3 runs 14 residues. Looked up from germline, CDR1 is SGHAT and CDR2 is FQNNGV. V lost 1 base, J lost 6 bases, and 2 bases stayed unmatched. Based on the CDR3 plus reference TRBV11-2 and TRBJ2-5, the full variable domain is EAGVAQSPRYKIIEKRQSVAFWCNPISGHATLYWYQQILGQGPKLLIQFQNNGVVDDSQLPKDRFSAERLKGVDSTLKIQPAKLEDSAVYLCASSLASGGQTQYFGPGTRLLVL.

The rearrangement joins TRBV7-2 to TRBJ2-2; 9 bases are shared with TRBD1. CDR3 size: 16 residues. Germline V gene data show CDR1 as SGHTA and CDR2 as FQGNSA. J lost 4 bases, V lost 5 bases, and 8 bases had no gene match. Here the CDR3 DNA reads TGTGCCAGCAGCCCTCCCCGGGACAGGGTCACCGGGGAGCTGTTTTTT. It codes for CASSPPRDRVTGELFF.

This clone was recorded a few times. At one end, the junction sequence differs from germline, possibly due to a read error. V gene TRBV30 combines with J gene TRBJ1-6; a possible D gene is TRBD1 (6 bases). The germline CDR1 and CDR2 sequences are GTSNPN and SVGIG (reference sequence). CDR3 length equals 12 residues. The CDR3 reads CAWSVGSGVTSF. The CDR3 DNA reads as TGTGCCTGGAGTGTAGGCTCAGGGGTTACATCCTTT.

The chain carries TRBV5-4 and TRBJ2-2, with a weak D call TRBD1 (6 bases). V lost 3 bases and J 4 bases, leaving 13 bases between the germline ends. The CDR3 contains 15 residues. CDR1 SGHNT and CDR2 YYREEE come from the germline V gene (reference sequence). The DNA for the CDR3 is TGTGCCAGCAGCTCCGGACCGGACAGCACCGGGGAGCTGTTTTTT. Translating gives CASSSGPDSTGELFF.

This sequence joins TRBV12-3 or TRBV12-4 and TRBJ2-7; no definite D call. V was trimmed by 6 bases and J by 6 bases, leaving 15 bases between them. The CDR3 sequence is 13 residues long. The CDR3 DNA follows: TGTGCCAGCAGCTCCCTATCGTTCGGCGAGCAGTACTTC. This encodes CASSSLSFGEQYF.

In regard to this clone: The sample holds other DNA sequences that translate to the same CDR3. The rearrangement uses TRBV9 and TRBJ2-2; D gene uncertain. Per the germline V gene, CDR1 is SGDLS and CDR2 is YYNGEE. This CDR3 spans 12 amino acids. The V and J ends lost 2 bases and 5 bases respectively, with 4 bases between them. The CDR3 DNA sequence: TGTGCCAGCAGCGTCAGTACCGGGGAGCTGTTTTTT. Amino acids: CASSVSTGELFF.

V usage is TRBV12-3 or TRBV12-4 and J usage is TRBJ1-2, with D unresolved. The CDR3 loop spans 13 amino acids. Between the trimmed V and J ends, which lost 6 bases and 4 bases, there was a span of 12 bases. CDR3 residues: CASSPRGTYGYTF. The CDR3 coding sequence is TGTGCCAGCAGCCCCCGGGGTACCTATGGCTACACCTTC.

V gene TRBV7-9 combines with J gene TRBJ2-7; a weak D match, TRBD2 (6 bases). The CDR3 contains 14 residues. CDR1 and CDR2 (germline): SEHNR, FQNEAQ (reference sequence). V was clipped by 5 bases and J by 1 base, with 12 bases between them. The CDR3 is CASSKGGKSYEQYF. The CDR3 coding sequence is TGTGCCAGCAGCAAAGGAGGGAAATCCTACGAGCAGTACTTC.

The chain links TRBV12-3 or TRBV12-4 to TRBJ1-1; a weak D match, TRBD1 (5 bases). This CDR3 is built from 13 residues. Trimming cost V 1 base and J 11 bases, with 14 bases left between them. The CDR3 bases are TGTGCCAGCAGTTTAGACAGGTTTGAATTTGCTTTCTTT. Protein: CASSLDRFEFAFF.

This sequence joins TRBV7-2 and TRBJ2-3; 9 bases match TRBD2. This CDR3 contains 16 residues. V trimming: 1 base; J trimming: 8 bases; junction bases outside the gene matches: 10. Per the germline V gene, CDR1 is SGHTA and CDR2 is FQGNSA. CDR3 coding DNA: TGTGCCAGCAGCTTAGTGACAGCGGGGGGACAATTTACGCAGTATTTT. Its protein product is CASSLVTAGGQFTQYF.

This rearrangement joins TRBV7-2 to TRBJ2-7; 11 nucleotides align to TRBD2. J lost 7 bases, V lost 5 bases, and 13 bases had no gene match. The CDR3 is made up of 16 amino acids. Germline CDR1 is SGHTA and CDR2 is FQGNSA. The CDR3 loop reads CASSASVASGRKEQYF. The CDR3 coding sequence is TGTGCCAGCAGCGCGAGCGTCGCTAGCGGGAGGAAGGAGCAGTACTTC.

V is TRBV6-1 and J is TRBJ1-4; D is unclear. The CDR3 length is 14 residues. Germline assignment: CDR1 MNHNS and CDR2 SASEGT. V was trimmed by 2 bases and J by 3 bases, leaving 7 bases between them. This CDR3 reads CASSERRSNEKLFF. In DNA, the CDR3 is TGTGCCAGCAGTGAAAGGAGGTCTAATGAAAAACTGTTTTTT.

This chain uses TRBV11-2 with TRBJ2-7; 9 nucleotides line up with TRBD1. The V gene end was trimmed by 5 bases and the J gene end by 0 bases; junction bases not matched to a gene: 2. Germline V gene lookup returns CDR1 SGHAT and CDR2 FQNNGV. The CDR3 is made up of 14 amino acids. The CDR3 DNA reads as TGTGCCAGCAGCCCGACAGGGGGCTCCTACGAGCAGTACTTC. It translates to CASSPTGGSYEQYF.

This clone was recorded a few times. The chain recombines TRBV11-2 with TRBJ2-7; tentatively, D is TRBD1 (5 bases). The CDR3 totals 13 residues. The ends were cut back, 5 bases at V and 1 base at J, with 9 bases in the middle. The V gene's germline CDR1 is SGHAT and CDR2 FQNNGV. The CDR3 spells CASSLQASYEQYF. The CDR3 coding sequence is TGTGCCAGCAGCCTACAGGCTTCCTACGAGCAGTACTTC.

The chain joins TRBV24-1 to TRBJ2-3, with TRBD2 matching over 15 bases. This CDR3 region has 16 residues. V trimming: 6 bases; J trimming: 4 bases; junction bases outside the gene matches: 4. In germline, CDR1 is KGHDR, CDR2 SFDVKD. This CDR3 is CATSSGLAGGSDTQYF. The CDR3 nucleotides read TGTGCCACCAGTTCGGGACTAGCGGGAGGATCAGATACGCAGTATTTT.

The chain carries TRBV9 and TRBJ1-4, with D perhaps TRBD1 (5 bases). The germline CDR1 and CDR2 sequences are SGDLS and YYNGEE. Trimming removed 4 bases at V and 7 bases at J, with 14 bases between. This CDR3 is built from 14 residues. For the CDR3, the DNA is TGTGCCAGCAGCCCCATGGGAGGGACTGAAAAACTGTTTTTT. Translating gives CASSPMGGTEKLFF.